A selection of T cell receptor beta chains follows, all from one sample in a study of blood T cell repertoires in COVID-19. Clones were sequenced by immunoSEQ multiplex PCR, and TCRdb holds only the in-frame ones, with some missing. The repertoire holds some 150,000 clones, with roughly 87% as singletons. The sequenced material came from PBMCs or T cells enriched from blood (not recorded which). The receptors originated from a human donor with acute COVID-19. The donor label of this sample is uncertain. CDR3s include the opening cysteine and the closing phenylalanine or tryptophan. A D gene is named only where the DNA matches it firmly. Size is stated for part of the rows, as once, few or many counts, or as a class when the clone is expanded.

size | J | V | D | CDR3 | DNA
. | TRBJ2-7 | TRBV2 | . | CASSLRVYEQYF | TGTGCCAGCAGCCTTCGTGTCTACGAGCAGTACTTC
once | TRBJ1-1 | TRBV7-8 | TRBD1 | CASRAPGQDTEAFF | TGTGCCAGCAGAGCGCCGGGACAGGACACTGAAGCTTTCTTT
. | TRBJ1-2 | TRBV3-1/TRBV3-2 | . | CASSQERRGGYGYTF | TGTGCCAGCAGCCAAGAAAGGAGGGGAGGCTATGGCTACACCTTC
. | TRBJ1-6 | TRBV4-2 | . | CASGGDYNSPLHF | TGTGCCAGCGGGGGCGACTATAATTCACCCCTCCACTTT
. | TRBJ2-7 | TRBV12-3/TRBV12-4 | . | CASSSDIEQYF | TGTGCCAGCAGTTCAGACATCGAGCAGTACTTC
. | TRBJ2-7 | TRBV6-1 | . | CASSEGPVTVYEQYF | TGTGCCAGCAGTGAAGGGCCCGTAACAGTCTACGAGCAGTACTTC
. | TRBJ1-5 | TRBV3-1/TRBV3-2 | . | CASSYTGTGQPQHF | TGTGCCAGCAGCTATACAGGGACGGGTCAGCCCCAGCATTTT
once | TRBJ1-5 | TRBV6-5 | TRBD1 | CASNQGAGQPQHF | TGTGCCAGCAATCAGGGGGCCGGCCAGCCCCAGCATTTT
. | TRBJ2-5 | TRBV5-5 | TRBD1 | CASSPGTGETQYF | TGTGCCAGCAGCCCGGGGACAGGAGAGACCCAGTACTTC
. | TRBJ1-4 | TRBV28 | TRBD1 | CASRATGRDEKLFF | TGTGCCAGCAGGGCGACAGGGAGAGATGAAAAACTGTTTTTT
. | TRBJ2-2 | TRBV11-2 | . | CASRTHRAGNTGELFF | TGTGCCAGCAGGACCCACAGGGCAGGGAACACCGGGGAGCTGTTTTTT
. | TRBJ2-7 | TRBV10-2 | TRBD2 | CASREKRGVSYEQYF | TGCGCCAGCAGAGAAAAGCGGGGGGTTTCCTACGAGCAGTACTTC
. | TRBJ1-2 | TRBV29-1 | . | CSVGGNPIDGYTF | TGCAGCGTTGGGGGCAACCCCATCGATGGCTACACCTTC
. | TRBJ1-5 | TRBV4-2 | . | CASSLTESNQPQHF | TGTGCCAGCAGCCTTACAGAAAGTAATCAGCCCCAGCATTTT
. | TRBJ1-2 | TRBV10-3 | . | CAIGGRGYGYTF | TGTGCCATCGGCGGGCGGGGGTATGGCTACACCTTC
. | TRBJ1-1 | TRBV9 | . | CASSVRQGRNTEAFF | TGTGCCAGCAGCGTTCGGCAGGGTAGGAACACTGAAGCTTTCTTT
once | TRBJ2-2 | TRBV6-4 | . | CASSDSRGRDTGELFF | TGTGCCAGCAGTGACTCAAGGGGTCGGGACACCGGGGAGCTGTTTTTT
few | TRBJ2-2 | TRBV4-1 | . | CASSRFRASGTGELFF | TGCGCCAGCAGCCGGTTCAGGGCAAGTGGGACCGGGGAGCTGTTTTTT
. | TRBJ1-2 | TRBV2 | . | CASMVGGNYGYTF | TGTGCCAGCATGGTGGGGGGTAACTATGGCTACACCTTC
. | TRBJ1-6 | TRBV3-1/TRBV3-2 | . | CASSQAQGNPLHF | TGTGCCAGCAGCCAAGCTCAGGGAAACCCCCTCCACTTT
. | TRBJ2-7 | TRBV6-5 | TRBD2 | CASRLGGEHYEQYF | TGTGCCAGCAGGCTGGGAGGGGAGCACTACGAGCAGTACTTC
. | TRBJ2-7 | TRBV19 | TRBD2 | CASKLAGAYEQYF | TGTGCCAGTAAATTAGCGGGGGCCTACGAGCAGTACTTC
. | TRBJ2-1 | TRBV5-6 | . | CASSWDGGRLFYNEQFF | TGTGCCAGCAGCTGGGACGGGGGGCGGTTGTTTTACAATGAGCAGTTCTTC
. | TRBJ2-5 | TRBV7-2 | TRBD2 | CASSFAGEETQYF | TGTGCCAGCAGCTTCGCGGGGGAAGAGACCCAGTACTTC
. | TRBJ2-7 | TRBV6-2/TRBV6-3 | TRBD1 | CASSTLGTGYEQYF | TGTGCCAGCAGTACTCTCGGGACAGGGTACGAGCAGTACTTC
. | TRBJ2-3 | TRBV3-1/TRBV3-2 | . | CASSQDENNRGTQYF | TGTGCCAGCAGCCAAGATGAGAACAACCGCGGTACGCAGTATTTT
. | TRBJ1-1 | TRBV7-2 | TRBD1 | CASSLTGGNTEAFF | TGTGCCAGCAGCTTGACAGGGGGGAACACTGAAGCTTTCTTT
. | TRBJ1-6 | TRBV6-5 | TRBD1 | CASSLQGNVKNSPLHF | TGTGCCAGCAGTTTACAGGGGAATGTGAAGAATTCACCCCTCCACTTT
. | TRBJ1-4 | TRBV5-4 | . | CASSLPGEEKLFF | TGTGCCAGCAGCTTGCCAGGGGAGGAAAAACTGTTTTTT
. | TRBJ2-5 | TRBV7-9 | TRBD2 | CASSSSGPGGTQYF | TGTGCCAGCAGCTCTAGCGGGCCCGGGGGCACCCAGTACTTC
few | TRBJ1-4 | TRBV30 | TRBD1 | CAWSRTGGNEKLFF | TGTGCCTGGAGTAGGACAGGGGGAAATGAAAAACTGTTTTTT
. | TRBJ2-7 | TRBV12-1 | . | CASSFGGAREQYF | TGTGCCAGCAGCTTCGGGGGGGCCCGAGAGCAGTACTTC
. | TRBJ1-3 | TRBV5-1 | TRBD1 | CASSSLDGRGRGNTIYF | TGCGCCAGCAGCTCACTTGATGGTAGGGGGCGAGGAAACACCATATATTTT
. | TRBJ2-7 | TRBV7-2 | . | CASSLVSSSYEQYF | TGTGCCAGCAGCTTAGTGTCTTCCTCCTACGAGCAGTACTTC
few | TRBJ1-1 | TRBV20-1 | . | CSASTVEAFF | TGCAGTGCTTCAACAGTCGAAGCTTTCTTT
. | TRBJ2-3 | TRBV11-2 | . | CASSLVAQVTDTQYF | TGTGCCAGCAGCTTAGTTGCACAGGTCACAGATACGCAGTATTTT
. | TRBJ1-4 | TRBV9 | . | CASSVGPREGEKLFF | TGTGCCAGCAGCGTAGGACCTAGGGAGGGTGAAAAACTGTTTTTT
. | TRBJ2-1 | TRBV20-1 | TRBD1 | CSAREQGRQFF | TGCAGTGCTAGGGAACAGGGGAGGCAGTTCTTC
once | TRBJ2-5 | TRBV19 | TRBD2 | CASSQTSGETQYF | TGTGCCAGTAGCCAGACTAGCGGGGAGACCCAGTACTTC
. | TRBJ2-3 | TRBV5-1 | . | CASSPLGGADTQYF | TGCGCCAGCAGCCCCCTTGGCGGGGCAGATACGCAGTATTTT
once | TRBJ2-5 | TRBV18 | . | CASSPTRPETQYF | TGTGCCAGCTCACCGACTCGGCCAGAGACCCAGTACTTC
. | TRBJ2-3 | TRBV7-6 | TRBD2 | CASSRTSGGASDTQYF | TGTGCCAGCAGCAGGACTAGCGGGGGGGCATCAGATACGCAGTATTTT
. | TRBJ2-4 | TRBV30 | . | CASGGWGTRNIQYF | TGTGCCTCCGGAGGGTGGGGAACGAGAAACATTCAGTACTTC
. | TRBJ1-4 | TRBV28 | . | CASSSRGGGEKLFF | TGTGCCAGCAGTAGCCGGGGGGGAGGGGAAAAACTGTTTTTT
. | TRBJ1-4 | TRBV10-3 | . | CAIAEASSGKLFF | TGTGCCATCGCGGAGGCTTCGAGCGGAAAACTGTTTTTT
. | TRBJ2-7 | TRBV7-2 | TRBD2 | CASSWGRGGSYEQYF | TGTGCCAGCAGCTGGGGGAGGGGCGGATCCTACGAGCAGTACTTC
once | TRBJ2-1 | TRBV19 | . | CASSRGYSYNEQFF | TGTGCCAGTAGTCGGGGGTACTCCTACAATGAGCAGTTCTTC
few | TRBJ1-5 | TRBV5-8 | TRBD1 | CASSLEPGGQPQHF | TGTGCCAGCAGCTTGGAGCCAGGGGGACAGCCCCAGCATTTT
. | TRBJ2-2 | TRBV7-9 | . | CASSLKGIDTGELFF | TGTGCCAGCAGCTTAAAGGGGATCGACACCGGGGAGCTGTTTTTT